This TCR beta chain was captured in a study of T cells in Graves' hyperthyroidism and ophthalmopathy. In the study overall: Peripheral blood was acquired at first diagnosis, ahead of any therapy whatsoever. Study-level results: With a median lead of around 6.7 months before onset, the model predicted ophthalmopathy. Ophthalmopathy and stable hyperthyroidism were told apart by a 13 V-J model. The blood repertoire included most of the expanded thyroid clonotypes above 0.001.

This clonotype was found many times. The antigen is not known. TCR beta CDR3 regions were amplified from RNA transcripts. Carried out on the TCR CDR3, a first-round RT-PCR used the HTBI primer set. TCRdb independently ran MiXCR on the multiplex PCR reads; one entry per CDR3 protein. Of some 500,000 distinct CDR3 sequences in the sample, around an eighth were seen once. CDR3 length: 12 residues. Between the trimmed V and J ends, which lost 5 bases and 10 bases, there was a span of 14 bases. V usage is TRBV12-3 or TRBV12-4 and J usage is TRBJ1-2; D is possibly TRBD1 (5 bases). The specimen was blood. The receptor was isolated from a woman aged 18-35 years with Graves' hyperthyroidism. Here the CDR3 DNA reads TGTGCCAGCAGTGACAGAGCGTGGGACTACACCTTC. This encodes CASSDRAWDYTF.